This T cell receptor (beta chain) appears in the sequencing data of a study of response to subunit inactivated influenza vaccine. A single record per CDR3 protein comes from TCRdb applying MiXCR to the RT-PCR reads. The sample lists 500,000 to 600,000 distinct CDR3 sequences; 10% to 15% were seen once. This CDR3 region has 17 residues. V lost 3 bases to trimming and J lost 4 bases; unmatched junction nucleotides: 8. Germline lookup yields CDR1 KGHDR and CDR2 SFDVKD. Points on this clonotype: The target antigen is unknown.

Findings of the study overall: The authors suggested that every seasonal influenza vaccination recruits few new T cells.

Sample: PBMCs from blood, taken on the day of vaccination. The receptor's source is a man aged 50 or older who received an inactivated influenza vaccine. The chain joins TRBV24-1 to TRBJ2-1, with TRBD1 matching 10 bases. Here the CDR3 DNA reads TGTGCCACCAGTGATCCTCGGACAGGGGGACTTTACAATGAGCAGTTCTTC. Translating it yields CATSDPRTGGLYNEQFF.